These 27 T cell receptor beta chains were all obtained from the same sample, sequenced in a study of identical twins. MiXCR, run by TCRdb on the 5' RACE reads, gives a single entry per CDR3 protein. The sample has about 730,000 distinct CDR3 sequences, approximately 22% seen once. These same data were also listed under a study on T cells expressing NK-cell markers.

The sample taken for sequencing was PBMCs. The receptors derive from a woman aged 18-29 years in good health.

This chain connects TRBV5-5 to TRBJ1-2; TRBD1 is a possible D gene (5 bases). The germline CDR1 and CDR2 sequences are SGHKS and YYEKEE (reference sequence). Trimming took 0 bases from V and 5 from J, leaving 8 bases between them. The CDR3 sequence is 13 residues long. CDR3 amino acids: CASSLAREYGYTF. The CDR3 DNA reads as TGTGCCAGCAGCTTGGCCAGGGAATATGGCTACACCTTC.

The chain employs TRBV12-3 or TRBV12-4 and TRBJ2-7; D perhaps matches TRBD2 (6 bases). V dropped 1 base and J dropped 5 bases, with 9 bases sitting between them. The CDR3 sequence is 13 residues long. The CDR3 sequence: CASSLGAGHEQYF. In nucleotides, the CDR3 is TGTGCCAGCAGTTTAGGAGCGGGCCACGAGCAGTACTTC.

The chain combines TRBV10-1 with TRBJ2-1; 9 bases agree with TRBD2. The V segment lost 10 bases and the J segment 1 base; nucleotides outside the gene matches: 5. The CDR3 has 14 residues. CDR1 is WNHNN, CDR2 SYGVQD, per germline (reference sequence). CDR3 region: CANQSGGSYNEQFF. The CDR3 coding sequence is TGCGCCAACCAAAGCGGGGGGTCCTACAATGAGCAGTTCTTC.

The chain carries TRBV12-3 or TRBV12-4 and TRBJ2-7, with 14 bases identical to TRBD2. The CDR3 runs 15 residues. With V trimmed by 7 bases and J by 2 bases, 4 bases remained unmatched. CDR3 amino acids: CASKSGLAGAYEQYF. For the CDR3, the DNA is TGTGCCAGCAAATCGGGACTAGCGGGGGCCTACGAGCAGTACTTC.

The chain couples TRBV12-3 or TRBV12-4 to TRBJ1-5, with D possibly being TRBD1 (6 bases). The germline V and J ends were trimmed by 1 base and 4 bases, with 8 bases remaining between them. The CDR3 runs to 14 residues. CDR3 in amino acids: CASSLDRDNQPQHF. DNA of the CDR3: TGTGCCAGCAGTTTAGACAGGGATAATCAGCCCCAGCATTTT.

The chain has TRBV12-3 or TRBV12-4 and TRBJ2-1; D is ambiguous. The germline V and J ends were trimmed by 4 bases and 9 bases, with 13 bases remaining between them. CDR3 length: 13 amino acids. CDR3 nucleotides: TGTGCCAGCAGTTCTTCTCCCTTGGGTGAGCAGTTCTTC. Translating it yields CASSSSPLGEQFF.

The sample holds a few counts of this clonotype. The V gene is TRBV7-2, the J gene TRBJ2-1; the match to TRBD2 covers 9 bases. Germline V CDR1 and CDR2: SGHTA, FQGNSA. This CDR3 is built from 15 residues. V shed 11 bases, J shed 11 bases, and the junction held 19 bases outside the gene matches. For the CDR3, the DNA is TGTGCCGCGACCCCATCCGGAGGCTCTAGCGGGAAGCAGTTCTTC. Its protein product is CAATPSGGSSGKQFF.

The chain uses TRBV6-2 or TRBV6-3 and TRBJ1-1, with 12 bases lining up with TRBD1. After removal of 2 bases from V and 4 bases from J, the junction contained 11 bases not matched to a gene. CDR1 and CDR2 from the germline V gene are MNHEY and SVGEGT. The length of the CDR3 is 18 residues. The CDR3: CASSYATGQGAWGTEAFF. CDR3 DNA: TGTGCCAGCAGTTACGCGACGGGACAGGGGGCATGGGGCACTGAAGCTTTCTTT.

This clonotype was observed a handful of times. This chain connects TRBV12-3 or TRBV12-4 to TRBJ2-7; no reliable D call. V lost 7 bases to trimming and J lost 6 bases, with 13 bases between them. CDR3 length equals 12 residues. The CDR3, as DNA: TGTGCCAGCACCAATTTGAGTGTCGAGCAGTACTTC. This translates into CASTNLSVEQYF.

This clonotype was observed a few times. The chain links TRBV4-3 to TRBJ2-7; D ambiguous. The V and J ends lost 0 bases and 0 bases respectively, with 12 bases between them. This CDR3 is 16 amino acids long. The germline CDR1 and CDR2 sequences are LGHNA and YSLEER. CDR3 sequence reads: CASSQDESSSSYEQYF. CDR3 nucleotide sequence: TGCGCCAGCAGCCAAGACGAGTCGTCAAGCTCCTACGAGCAGTACTTC.

The chain couples TRBV7-3 to TRBJ2-2; 7 bases align to TRBD1. Germline CDR1 is SGHTA and CDR2 is FQGTGA. Unmatched junction bases numbered 9, after V lost 5 bases and J lost 6 bases. The length of the CDR3 is 15 residues. The CDR3 loop reads CASSPTGLLAGELFF. As DNA, the CDR3 is TGTGCCAGCAGCCCGACAGGGCTCTTGGCCGGGGAGCTGTTTTTT. Based on the CDR3 plus reference TRBV7-3 and TRBJ2-2, the full variable domain is GAGVSQTPSNKVTEKGKYVELRCDPISGHTALYWYRQSLGQGPEFLIYFQGTGAADDSGLPNDRFFAVRPEGSVSTLKIQRTERGDSAVYLCASSPTGLLAGELFFGEGSRLTVL.

The V gene is TRBV12-3 or TRBV12-4, the J gene TRBJ2-6; D not certain. This CDR3 comprises 15 residues. V lost 6 bases and J 1 base, leaving 10 bases between the germline ends. In DNA, the CDR3 is TGTGCCAGCAGCTCAAGGGAATCTGGGGCCAACGTCCTGACTTTC. It encodes CASSSRESGANVLTF.

This clonotype was seen a few times. V gene TRBV20-1 combines with J gene TRBJ2-3, with D hard to call. The CDR3 totals 16 residues. Germline V gives CDR1 DFQATT, CDR2 SNEGSKA (reference sequence). The ends were cut back, 1 base at V and 0 bases at J, with 14 bases in the middle. In nucleotides, the CDR3 is TGCAGTGCTAGAGTGTTAGGTAGAACCAGCACAGATACGCAGTATTTT. It translates to CSARVLGRTSTDTQYF.

The gene calls are TRBV20-1 and TRBJ1-5, with a possible D match to TRBD1 (5 bases). The CDR3 sequence is 14 residues long. Germline V gene sequence: CDR1 DFQATT, CDR2 SNEGSKA (reference sequence). V was cut by 4 bases and J by 3 bases, with 13 bases left in between. The CDR3 protein is CSATYRQYNQPQHF. In DNA, the CDR3 is TGCAGTGCTACTTACCGACAGTACAATCAGCCCCAGCATTTT.

The chain recombines TRBV27 with TRBJ2-5; D perhaps matches TRBD2 (6 bases). Germline CDR1 reads MNHEY; CDR2 reads SMNVEV (reference sequence). CDR3 length equals 14 residues. V was shortened by 3 bases and J by 3 bases, with 11 bases between the two germline ends. Written as DNA, the CDR3 is TGTGCCAGCAGTTTGCTAGCGACCAAAGAGACCCAGTACTTC. This codes for CASSLLATKETQYF.

This clonotype was detected a few times. The V call is TRBV4-3, the J call TRBJ2-7; 7 nucleotides line up with TRBD1. This CDR3 region has 15 residues. The J segment lost 1 base and the V segment lost 4 bases, leaving 7 bases of the junction unmatched. Germline CDR1 reads LGHNA; CDR2 reads YSLEER. CDR3 sequence: CASSLRQGMSYEQYF. CDR3 sequence (DNA): TGCGCCAGCAGCCTCCGACAGGGTATGTCCTACGAGCAGTACTTC.

This chain connects TRBV29-1 to TRBJ2-3; possibly TRBD2 for D (7 bases). The CDR3 extends over 13 amino acids. In germline, CDR1 is SQVTM, CDR2 ANQGSEA. With 3 bases removed from V and 7 bases from J, the gap between germline ends came to 14 bases. CDR3 sequence reads: CSVDEGGVYTQYF. The CDR3 coding sequence is TGCAGCGTTGACGAGGGGGGGGTCTATACGCAGTATTTT.

This clonotype turned up a few times. The V and J genes are TRBV20-1 and TRBJ2-4; D tentatively reads TRBD1 or TRBD2 (5 bases each). The CDR3 has 14 residues. V was trimmed by 0 bases and J by 0 bases, leaving 6 bases between them. Germline V lookup: CDR1 DFQATT, CDR2 SNEGSKA (reference sequence). Written as DNA, the CDR3 is TGCAGTGCTAGAGAGGGGGAAGCCAAAAACATTCAGTACTTC. Translated: CSAREGEAKNIQYF.

This clonotype has just a few counts. The chain uses TRBV9 and TRBJ2-2; tentative D call: TRBD2 (6 bases). Germline V lookup: CDR1 SGDLS, CDR2 YYNGEE. Trimming shortened V by 0 bases and J by 3 bases, and 12 bases separated the two germline ends. There are 16 residues in the CDR3. The CDR3 DNA reads TGTGCCAGCAGCGTAGTTTCGGGAGATCACACCGGGGAGCTGTTTTTT. The encoded protein is CASSVVSGDHTGELFF.

V is TRBV4-3 and J is TRBJ2-1; D unclear. V shed 0 bases and J shed 8 bases, with 14 bases lying between them. Germline loops: CDR1 LGHNA, CDR2 YSLEER. The CDR3 runs to 15 residues. The CDR3 sequence is CASSQDQEAWDEQFF. CDR3 sequence (DNA): TGCGCCAGCAGCCAAGATCAGGAAGCGTGGGATGAGCAGTTCTTC.

This clonotype was picked up a small number of times. V and J are TRBV7-9 and TRBJ2-1, with a weak D call TRBD1 (6 bases). Trimming cost V 1 base and J 8 bases, with 9 bases left between them. The germline V gene encodes CDR1 SEHNR and CDR2 FQNEAQ (reference sequence). The CDR3 is 13 residues long. The CDR3 reads CASSLEQGHEQFF. CDR3 coding DNA: TGTGCCAGCAGCTTAGAACAGGGCCATGAGCAGTTCTTC. The full variable domain, with the rest looked up from reference TRBV7-9 and TRBJ2-1, is DTGVSQNPRHKITKRGQNVTFRCDPISEHNRLYWYRQTLGQGPEFLTYFQNEAQLEKSRLLSDRFSAERPKGSFSTLEIQRTEQGDSAMYLCASSLEQGHEQFFGPGTRLTVL.

This clonotype was counted many times. The gene calls are TRBV3-1 and TRBJ1-3; TRBD1 is a possible D gene (5 bases). Trimming removed 5 bases from V and 4 bases from J, with 12 bases in between. Germline assignment: CDR1 LGHDT and CDR2 YNNKEL (reference sequence). This CDR3 contains 14 residues. CDR3 protein: CASSIAGRGNTIYF. The CDR3 nucleotides read TGTGCCAGCAGCATCGCAGGGAGGGGAAACACCATATATTTT. The whole variable domain, filled in from reference TRBV3-1 and TRBJ1-3, reads DTAVSQTPKYLVTQMGNDKSIKCEQNLGHDTMYWYKQDSKKFLKIMFSYNNKELIINETVPNRFSPKSPDKAHLNLHINSLELGDSAVYFCASSIAGRGNTIYFGEGSWLTVV.

The chain couples TRBV7-9 to TRBJ2-7; TRBD1 matches 7 bases. V lost 3 bases and J lost 3; bases outside the gene matches: 11. CDR1 SEHNR and CDR2 FQNEAQ come from the germline V gene (reference sequence). This CDR3 is 16 amino acids long. As DNA, the CDR3 is TGTGCCAGCAGCTTGCCGCGTAAGGGGGCGAACTACGAGCAGTACTTC. It yields the protein CASSLPRKGANYEQYF. Complete variable domain (other parts from reference TRBV7-9 and TRBJ2-7): DTGVSQNPRHKITKRGQNVTFRCDPISEHNRLYWYRQTLGQGPEFLTYFQNEAQLEKSRLLSDRFSAERPKGSFSTLEIQRTEQGDSAMYLCASSLPRKGANYEQYFGPGTRLTVT.

This clonotype showed up many times. This chain uses TRBV20-1 with TRBJ2-5; D not certain. This CDR3 is 11 amino acids long. Trimming removed 5 bases from V and 7 bases from J, with 11 bases in between. CDR1 DFQATT and CDR2 SNEGSKA come from the germline V gene (reference sequence). CDR3 DNA sequence: TGCAGTGCTCCTAGTCCCGGGACCCAGTACTTC. Residues: CSAPSPGTQYF.

This clonotype was seen ten or more times. V and J are TRBV20-1 and TRBJ1-1; D not certain. The V end was cut by 3 bases, the J end by 4 bases, with 12 bases between. The CDR3 runs 13 residues. CDR1 and CDR2 from the germline V gene are DFQATT and SNEGSKA (reference sequence). This CDR3 reads CSASDRGSTEAFF. The CDR3 coding sequence is TGCAGTGCTAGCGATAGAGGGTCCACTGAAGCTTTCTTT.

The rearrangement links TRBV2 to TRBJ2-2, with a possible D match to TRBD2 (6 bases). The V gene's germline CDR1 is SNHLY and CDR2 FYNNEI. This CDR3 has 17 amino acids. V lost 4 bases and J lost 0, with 15 bases in between. The CDR3 loop reads CASSAYRDLTNTGELFF. The DNA for the CDR3 is TGTGCCAGCAGTGCTTATCGGGACTTAACGAACACCGGGGAGCTGTTTTTT.

This clonotype was seen repeatedly, ten times or more. This chain uses TRBV4-3 with TRBJ1-2; 8 bases match TRBD1. This CDR3 has 15 residues. V gave up 0 bases and J gave up 3 bases; unmatched junction bases: 3. CDR1 LGHNA and CDR2 YSLEER come from the germline V gene. The CDR3 bases are TGCGCCAGCAGCCAAGAAGGACAGGGACACTATGGCTACACCTTC. Encoded protein: CASSQEGQGHYGYTF.